A single sample gave rise to the 20 T cell receptor beta chains below, sequenced in a study of T cells after yellow fever vaccination. TCRdb re-called the 5' RACE reads with MiXCR, one entry per CDR3 protein. This table holds around 610,000 distinct CDR3 sequences, about 13% found once. Sequences were derived from PBMCs, sampled on the day of the yellow fever booster vaccination. All receptors come from a man under 40 who received the YFV17D yellow fever vaccine.

This clonotype was detected only a few times. The chain links TRBV19 to TRBJ2-7; no firm D call. V was pared by 3 bases and J by 3 bases, with 9 bases between. The CDR3 covers 13 residues. Germline V lookup: CDR1 LNHDA, CDR2 SQIVND (reference sequence). The CDR3 sequence is CASSINGRYEQYF. The DNA for the CDR3 is TGTGCCAGTAGTATTAACGGCCGCTACGAGCAGTACTTC.

This clonotype was picked up many times. The gene calls are TRBV7-2 and TRBJ2-4, with D perhaps TRBD2 (6 bases). Per germline, CDR1 SGHTA and CDR2 FQGNSA. V dropped 5 bases and J dropped 7 bases, with 18 bases sitting between them. This CDR3 comprises 15 residues. In DNA form, the CDR3 reads TGTGCCAGCAGCCCCGGAGGCGGGACCACCAACATTCAGTACTTC. Amino acids: CASSPGGGTTNIQYF.

This clonotype was observed a few times. The chain combines TRBV30 with TRBJ2-1; 8 bases are a match to TRBD2. Germline loops: CDR1 GTSNPN, CDR2 SVGIG (reference sequence). After removal of 5 bases from V and 3 bases from J, the junction contained 9 bases not matched to a gene. CDR3 length: 15 residues. CDR3: CAWEKAGVDYNEQFF. The CDR3 DNA reads as TGTGCCTGGGAAAAAGCGGGAGTCGACTACAATGAGCAGTTCTTC.

The chain combines TRBV28 with TRBJ2-7, with D perhaps TRBD1 or TRBD2 (5 bases each). Germline CDR1 is MDHEN and CDR2 is SYDVKM. This CDR3 is 14 amino acids long. V was trimmed by 10 bases and J by 1 base, leaving 17 bases between them. The CDR3 DNA is TGTGCCACCATGGTACTGAGGGGTTCCTACGAGCAGTACTTC. This sequence encodes CATMVLRGSYEQYF.

The sample holds a few counts of this clonotype. The chain carries TRBV19 and TRBJ2-7; D not resolved. Germline assignment: CDR1 LNHDA and CDR2 SQIVND (reference sequence). CDR3 length: 12 amino acids. The V end was cut by 9 bases, the J end by 3 bases, with 12 bases between. CDR3 sequence: CASSHADYEQYF. For the CDR3, the DNA is TGTGCCAGCTCTCACGCCGACTACGAGCAGTACTTC.

This rearrangement joins TRBV6-2 or TRBV6-3 to TRBJ2-7; 7 nucleotides line up with TRBD1. In germline, CDR1 is MNHEY, CDR2 SVGEGT. This CDR3 region has 14 residues. V shed 6 bases, J shed 4 bases, and the junction held 9 bases outside the gene matches. The CDR3 DNA is TGTGCCAGCAGCGCCTTGACAGGGTCTTACGAGCAGTACTTC. This translates into CASSALTGSYEQYF.

This clonotype has only a few counts. This sequence joins TRBV12-3 or TRBV12-4 and TRBJ2-5, with TRBD1 matching 7 bases. The CDR3 contains 15 residues. With 4 bases clipped from V and 4 bases from J, the junction kept 9 bases outside the gene matches. CDR3 coding DNA: TGTGCCAGCAGTTCACCCGACAGGGCGGGAGAGACCCAGTACTTC. This sequence encodes CASSSPDRAGETQYF.

The chain combines TRBV5-4 with TRBJ2-1, with 8 bases identical to TRBD1. V shed 2 bases and J 8 bases; nucleotides not matched to a gene: 9. This CDR3 region has 15 residues. CDR1 is SGHNT, CDR2 YYREEE, per germline (reference sequence). CDR3 region: CASSFSTGVSYEQFF. CDR3 nucleotide sequence: TGTGCCAGCAGCTTCTCGACAGGGGTATCATATGAGCAGTTCTTC.

There are many counts of this clonotype. CDR3 sequence reads: CASSAEFQETQYF. Here the CDR3 DNA reads TGTGCCAGCAGCGCGGAGTTCCAAGAGACCCAGTACTTC. The V and J genes are TRBV21-1 and TRBJ2-5. TRBV21-1 is marked as a pseudogene. This CDR3 has 13 residues.

The chain has TRBV29-1 and TRBJ2-6; D remains ambiguous. The germline gives CDR1 SQVTM, CDR2 ANQGSEA. The CDR3 is made up of 13 amino acids. V lost 2 bases, J lost 0 bases, and 2 bases lay in between. The CDR3 bases are TGCAGCGTTGAACTCTCTGGGGCCAACGTCCTGACTTTC. This encodes CSVELSGANVLTF.

The V and J genes are TRBV14 and TRBJ2-5; weak D call: TRBD1 (6 bases). V shed 5 bases and J shed 2 bases, with 12 bases lying between them. This CDR3 has 14 amino acids. Germline-derived CDR1 and CDR2 are SGHDN and FVKESK. CDR3 sequence (DNA): TGTGCCAGCAGCTACAGGGTGACTCAAGAGACCCAGTACTTC. Translated, it gives CASSYRVTQETQYF.

This clonotype showed up many times. The CDR3 region has the DNA TGCAGTGCTAGAGATCCCAGCCGCAACCCCTACGAGCAGTACTTC. Its translation is CSARDPSRNPYEQYF. The rearrangement links TRBV20-1 to TRBJ2-7; D call uncertain. The germline V gene has CDR1 DFQATT and CDR2 SNEGSKA (reference sequence). Trimming cost V 0 bases and J 2 bases, with 14 bases left between them. The CDR3 consists of 15 residues.

This clonotype was detected only a few times. The chain links TRBV18 to TRBJ1-1; 7 nucleotides agree with TRBD1. The CDR3 has 13 amino acids. V dropped 8 bases and J dropped 11; count of bases not matched to a gene: 14. Germline V gives CDR1 KGHSH, CDR2 LQKENI. The CDR3 sequence is CASTPSQDRVAFF. The CDR3 DNA reads as TGTGCCAGCACCCCCTCCCAAGACAGGGTTGCTTTCTTT.

The rearrangement joins TRBV10-2 to TRBJ2-1, with 10 bases that match TRBD2. The germline V gene has CDR1 WSHSY and CDR2 SAAADI. The CDR3 has 15 residues. V shed 6 bases, J shed 4 bases, and the junction held 6 bases outside the gene matches. The CDR3 here is CASRLTSGIYNEQFF. The CDR3 region has the DNA TGCGCCAGCAGGCTCACTAGCGGGATTTACAATGAGCAGTTCTTC.

This clonotype was detected only a few times. The chain combines TRBV20-1 with TRBJ2-3, with D hard to call. This CDR3 is built from 13 residues. Looked up from germline, CDR1 is DFQATT and CDR2 is SNEGSKA (reference sequence). The germline V and J ends were trimmed by 6 bases and 2 bases, with 12 bases remaining between them. CDR3 in amino acids: CSAVGGPTDTQYF. The CDR3 DNA reads as TGCAGTGCCGTAGGTGGTCCCACAGATACGCAGTATTTT.

The chain combines TRBV11-1 with TRBJ2-4; 9 bases line up with TRBD1. Germline assignment: CDR1 SGHAT and CDR2 FQDESV (reference sequence). This CDR3 is built from 20 residues. Germline trimming cut 1 base from V and 0 bases from J; bases unmatched to any gene: 13. The CDR3 DNA reads TGTGCCAGCAGCTTAGAACCGGGACAGGGCTCCGACTTAGCCAAAAACATTCAGTACTTC. It is translated as CASSLEPGQGSDLAKNIQYF.

The V call is TRBV6-1, the J call TRBJ1-1; possibly TRBD1 for D (5 bases). This CDR3 region has 14 residues. Germline V gene data show CDR1 as MNHNS and CDR2 as SASEGT. The germline V and J ends were trimmed by 4 bases and 2 bases, with 11 bases remaining between them. CDR3 nucleotides: TGTGCCAGCAGTGTTCAACAGGAAAACACTGAAGCTTTCTTT. It translates to CASSVQQENTEAFF.

V usage is TRBV6-2 or TRBV6-3 and J usage is TRBJ2-2; D not resolved. The CDR3 is 15 amino acids. Germline loops: CDR1 MNHEY, CDR2 SVGEGT. V shed 2 bases and J shed 4 bases, with 11 bases lying between them. CDR3 amino acids: CASSYAKTFTGELFF. The CDR3 coding sequence is TGTGCCAGCAGTTACGCCAAGACCTTCACCGGGGAGCTGTTTTTT.

This clonotype was recorded a few times. The V and J genes are TRBV2 and TRBJ2-1, with 7 bases fitting TRBD2. CDR1 is SNHLY and CDR2 is FYNNEI in the germline V gene. Trimming removed 7 bases from V and 10 bases from J; junction bases left unmatched: 19. This CDR3 has 16 residues. CDR3 protein: CASIVGGSLIFGEQFF. CDR3 sequence (DNA): TGTGCCAGCATCGTGGGCGGGAGTTTAATTTTCGGGGAGCAGTTCTTC.

This clonotype was seen more than once but under ten times. The chain combines TRBV21-1 with TRBJ2-4. TRBV21-1 is labeled a pseudogene. This CDR3 region has 16 residues. CDR3 amino acids: CASSKMAVIAKNIQYF. The CDR3 nucleotides read TGTGCCAGCAGCAAGATGGCCGTTATAGCCAAAAACATTCAGTACTTC.